One sample yielded the 31 T cell receptor beta chains listed below, sequenced in a study of shared clonotypes between healthy human individuals. The repertoire was sequenced with immunoSEQ multiplex PCR; TCRdb's copy has only in-frame clones and lacks some. The data show 2,500,000 or so clones, with roughly 93% seen just once and around 0.4% held by the top ten. Sequenced: naive CD4+ T cells from PBMCs. Subset specified: CD45RA+ positively selected. These receptors all come from a man between 18 and 29 years old in good health. Some clones in this sample may be carry-over from other donors' samples.

The chain employs TRBV18 and TRBJ2-4; weak D call: TRBD2 (5 bases). This CDR3 spans 16 amino acids. V was clipped by 2 bases and J by 8 bases, with 19 bases between them. From germline, CDR1 is KGHSH and CDR2 LQKENI. The CDR3 DNA is TGTGCCAGCTCACCATTTGTCACTCCAGCCGGGGACATTCAGTACTTC. The encoded protein is CASSPFVTPAGDIQYF. Together with reference TRBV18 and TRBJ2-4, the CDR3 gives the full variable domain: NAGVMQNPRHLVRRRGQEARLRCSPMKGHSHVYWYRQLPEEGLKFMVYLQKENIIDESGMPKERFSAEFPKEGPSILRIQQVVRGDSAAYFCASSPFVTPAGDIQYFGAGTRLSVL.

The J gene is TRBJ2-7, the V gene TRBV2; D is uncertain. With 1 base removed from V and 1 base from J, the gap between germline ends came to 8 bases. CDR3 length: 14 residues. Germline CDR1 reads SNHLY; CDR2 reads FYNNEI. The CDR3 bases are TGTGCCAGCAGTGAAGGGGCAGGATCCTACGAGCAGTACTTC. It codes for CASSEGAGSYEQYF. Drawing the rest from reference TRBV2 and TRBJ2-7, the complete variable domain is EPEVTQTPSHQVTQMGQEVILRCVPISNHLYFYWYRQILGQKVEFLVSFYNNEISEKSEIFDDQFSVERPDGSNFTLKIRSTKLEDSAMYFCASSEGAGSYEQYFGPGTRLTVT.

J is TRBJ1-1 and V is TRBV5-8, with D possibly being TRBD1 (5 bases). The V gene's germline CDR1 is SGHTS and CDR2 YDEGEE. V was cut by 3 bases and J by 2 bases, with 11 bases left in between. The CDR3 length is 14 residues. CDR3 bases: TGTGCCAGCAGCTACATGACAGTTAACACTGAAGCTTTCTTT. The encoded protein is CASSYMTVNTEAFF.

The genes are TRBV7-2 and TRBJ2-1; no clear D gene. This CDR3 comprises 14 residues. Trimming shortened V by 3 bases and J by 3 bases, and 9 bases separated the two germline ends. CDR1 is SGHTA, CDR2 FQGNSA, per germline. The CDR3 nucleotides are TGTGCCAGCAGCTTTGCGATCCTCTACAATGAGCAGTTCTTC. This translates into CASSFAILYNEQFF.

This chain's CDR3 is CASSKPPVYEQYF. The CDR3 DNA sequence: TGTGCCAGCAGCAAACCCCCTGTTTACGAGCAGTACTTC. The chain links TRBV11-2 to TRBJ2-7; D remains unclear. V gave up 5 bases and J gave up 4 bases, with 12 bases separating them. This CDR3 is 13 amino acids long. The germline CDR1 and CDR2 sequences are SGHAT and FQNNGV. The full variable domain, its missing parts supplied by reference TRBV11-2 and TRBJ2-7, is EAGVAQSPRYKIIEKRQSVAFWCNPISGHATLYWYQQILGQGPKLLIQFQNNGVVDDSQLPKDRFSAERLKGVDSTLKIQPAKLEDSAVYLCASSKPPVYEQYFGPGTRLTVT.

The chain couples TRBV19 to TRBJ2-7; TRBD1 matches 10 bases. CDR1 LNHDA and CDR2 SQIVND come from the germline V gene (reference sequence). The ends lost 4 bases at V and 2 bases at J; junction bases unmatched: 11. This CDR3 has 17 residues. CDR3 sequence (DNA): TGTGCCAGTAGTAAAGGCCTTTTCGGACAGGGGGCCTACGAGCAGTACTTC. This translates into CASSKGLFGQGAYEQYF. The full variable domain, rest sourced from reference TRBV19 and TRBJ2-7, is DGGITQSPKYLFRKEGQNVTLSCEQNLNHDAMYWYRQDPGQGLRLIYYSQIVNDFQKGDIAEGYSVSREKKESFPLTVTSAQKNPTAFYLCASSKGLFGQGAYEQYFGPGTRLTVT.

J is TRBJ1-2 and V is TRBV19; 8 nucleotides match TRBD1. CDR3 length: 15 amino acids. Germline assignment: CDR1 LNHDA and CDR2 SQIVND (reference sequence). Trimming cost V 3 bases and J 3 bases; bases outside gene matches: 6. CDR3 DNA: TGTGCCAGTAGTATCCGACAGGGGATCGACTATGGCTACACCTTC. Translation: CASSIRQGIDYGYTF.

The chain uses TRBV7-2 and TRBJ2-1; TRBD2 matches at 10 bases. Germline trimming cut 5 bases from V and 4 bases from J; bases unmatched to any gene: 8. CDR3 length: 16 residues. Germline V gene sequence: CDR1 SGHTA, CDR2 FQGNSA. DNA of the CDR3: TGTGCCAGCAGCCTTCCTAGCGGGAGTCGATACAATGAGCAGTTCTTC. It encodes CASSLPSGSRYNEQFF. Full variable domain (outside the CDR3, taken from reference TRBV7-2 and TRBJ2-1): GAGVSQSPSNKVTEKGKDVELRCDPISGHTALYWYRQSLGQGLEFLIYFQGNSAPDKSGLPSDRFSAERTGGSVSTLTIQRTQQEDSAVYLCASSLPSGSRYNEQFFGPGTRLTVL.

In the case of this clone: A much larger clone lies one base from this, so it may be a read error. The sample contains more than one DNA sequence encoding this CDR3. The rearrangement uses TRBV28 and TRBJ1-2; D possibly corresponds to TRBD1 (5 bases). Trimming shortened V by 3 bases and J by 1 base, and 6 bases separated the two germline ends. The CDR3 contains 13 residues. Germline loops: CDR1 MDHEN, CDR2 SYDVKM. This chain's CDR3 is CASSFDSNYGYTF. CDR3 bases: TGTGCCAGCAGTTTTGACAGTAACTATGGCTACACCTTC.

This sequence joins TRBV10-3 and TRBJ2-1; D possibly corresponds to TRBD2 (5 bases). Trimming left V 3 bases short and J 0 bases short, with 12 bases between. The germline gives CDR1 ENHRY, CDR2 SYGVKD. This CDR3 is built from 16 residues. The CDR3 nucleotides read TGTGCCATCAGTGACGGAGGCGTGAACTCCTACAATGAGCAGTTCTTC. Translated, it gives CAISDGGVNSYNEQFF.

The V call is TRBV29-1, the J call TRBJ2-3; D not certain. Germline V gene lookup returns CDR1 SQVTM and CDR2 ANQGSEA. The germline V and J ends were trimmed by 1 base and 0 bases, with 11 bases remaining between them. This CDR3 is 15 amino acids long. This CDR3 is CSVEVRPSSTDTQYF. Written as DNA, the CDR3 is TGCAGCGTTGAAGTGCGGCCCTCTAGCACAGATACGCAGTATTTT.

The chain joins TRBV6-5 to TRBJ1-1; weak D call: TRBD1 (5 bases). The germline CDR1 and CDR2 sequences are MNHEY and SVGAGI. This CDR3 spans 15 amino acids. The V end lost 2 bases, the J end lost 1 base, and 11 bases lay between the germline ends. CDR3: CASSYIGGGNTEAFF. The CDR3 DNA follows: TGTGCCAGCAGTTACATCGGGGGGGGGAACACTGAAGCTTTCTTT.

This chain joins TRBV7-8 and TRBJ2-7, with 10 bases matching TRBD1. CDR1 and CDR2 (germline): SGHVS, FQNEAQ. The length of the CDR3 is 17 residues. Trimming at V came to 2 bases and at J to 5 bases, leaving 12 bases not matched to a gene. CDR3 in DNA: TGTGCCAGCAGCTTAACGGTCTCGGGACAGGGGCTCCACGAGCAGTACTTC. It translates to CASSLTVSGQGLHEQYF.

The rearrangement uses TRBV28 and TRBJ2-6, with no clear D. Trimming removed 7 bases from V and 2 bases from J, with 3 bases in between. Germline V gene data show CDR1 as MDHEN and CDR2 as SYDVKM. The CDR3 is 12 amino acids. The CDR3 region is CASTTGANVLTF. The CDR3 region has the DNA TGTGCCAGCACAACTGGGGCCAACGTCCTGACTTTC.

The gene calls are TRBV5-1 and TRBJ2-5; TRBD1 matches 12 bases. There are 16 residues in the CDR3. Germline CDR1 reads SGHRS; CDR2 reads YFSETQ. The junction had 8 bases not matched to a gene; V was cut back by 4 bases and J by 4 bases. CDR3: CASSPSRDRGRETQYF. CDR3 coding DNA: TGCGCCAGCAGCCCTTCCCGGGACAGGGGGCGAGAGACCCAGTACTTC.

V gene TRBV5-1 combines with J gene TRBJ2-5; a weak D match, TRBD1 (6 bases). With 0 bases removed from V and 6 bases from J, the gap between germline ends came to 12 bases. The germline gives CDR1 SGHRS, CDR2 YFSETQ. The CDR3 extends over 14 amino acids. The CDR3, as DNA: TGCGCCAGCAGCTTGGAACAGGGATTGAAGACCCAGTACTTC. Residues: CASSLEQGLKTQYF.

The table lists this clone with a count of one. The rearrangement joins TRBV6-5 to TRBJ2-7; maybe TRBD1 (6 bases). The V gene's germline CDR1 is MNHEY and CDR2 SVGAGI. V was trimmed by 7 bases and J by 2 bases, leaving 12 bases between them. The CDR3 has 13 amino acids. Written as DNA, the CDR3 is TGTGCCAGCACAAAGACAGGCACCTACGAGCAGTACTTC. Protein sequence: CASTKTGTYEQYF.

The chain has TRBV4-3 and TRBJ2-1, with 12 bases that match TRBD2. Unmatched junction bases numbered 18, after V lost 5 bases and J lost 7 bases. The CDR3 length is 19 residues. Looked up from germline, CDR1 is LGHNA and CDR2 is YSLEER. The CDR3 sequence is CASSALAGGAPGSRNEQFF. The CDR3 bases are TGCGCCAGCAGCGCACTAGCGGGAGGTGCCCCTGGGTCTCGAAATGAGCAGTTCTTC.

The V call is TRBV7-9, the J call TRBJ2-6; D is uncertain. Trimming shortened V by 4 bases and J by 11 bases, and 15 bases separated the two germline ends. This CDR3 is 14 amino acids long. Germline V gene sequence: CDR1 SEHNR, CDR2 FQNEAQ (reference sequence). The CDR3 reads CASSWPAPSDVLTF. The CDR3 nucleotides are TGTGCCAGCAGCTGGCCGGCGCCTTCGGACGTCCTGACTTTC.

J is TRBJ2-7 and V is TRBV19; D not resolved. Germline V gene sequence: CDR1 LNHDA, CDR2 SQIVND (reference sequence). The CDR3 is made up of 13 amino acids. V lost 5 bases to trimming and J lost 1 base, with 9 bases between them. The CDR3 DNA reads TGTGCCAGTAGTCTCGGTCCTTCCTACGAGCAGTACTTC. It codes for CASSLGPSYEQYF.

The chain combines TRBV30 with TRBJ1-2, with D unresolved. Germline loops: CDR1 GTSNPN, CDR2 SVGIG (reference sequence). V gave up 7 bases and J gave up 8 bases, with 17 bases separating them. The CDR3 sequence is 12 residues long. The CDR3 coding sequence is TGTGCCTATCCGGAGTTAGGGTACGGCTACACCTTC. As protein: CAYPELGYGYTF.

The chain couples TRBV6-5 to TRBJ2-1; tentative D call: TRBD1 (5 bases). Trimming removed 0 bases at V and 8 bases at J, with 17 bases between. This CDR3 is 16 amino acids long. The germline CDR1 and CDR2 sequences are MNHEY and SVGAGI. The CDR3 region is CASSYSTRGAVDEQFF. DNA of the CDR3: TGTGCCAGCAGTTACTCGACAAGGGGCGCGGTCGATGAGCAGTTCTTC.

With regard to this clone: Other DNA sequences within the sample encode an identical CDR3. The chain links TRBV5-1 to TRBJ1-5; D may be TRBD1 (5 bases). Trimming cost V 0 bases and J 6 bases, with 7 bases left between them. This CDR3 contains 13 residues. Germline values: CDR1 SGHRS, CDR2 YFSETQ. The DNA for the CDR3 is TGCGCCAGCAGCTTGGAAAGGGGTCAGCCCCAGCATTTT. Protein sequence: CASSLERGQPQHF.

The chain links TRBV25-1 to TRBJ1-1; D not certain. The germline CDR1 and CDR2 sequences are MGHDK and SYGVNS. Trimming cost V 6 bases and J 1 base, with 3 bases left between them. The CDR3 has 11 amino acids. CDR3 region: CASRANTEAFF. DNA of the CDR3: TGTGCCAGCAGGGCGAACACTGAAGCTTTCTTT.

The rearrangement links TRBV4-2 to TRBJ2-1, with TRBD2 matching over 7 bases. This CDR3 region has 15 residues. Trimming removed 1 base from V and 3 bases from J; junction bases left unmatched: 3. The germline CDR1 and CDR2 sequences are LGHNA and YNFKEQ. CDR3 loop: CASSQGLAFYNEQFF. The CDR3 nucleotides read TGTGCCAGCAGCCAAGGACTAGCCTTCTACAATGAGCAGTTCTTC.

The chain combines TRBV5-4 with TRBJ1-3, with D perhaps matching TRBD1 (6 bases). Germline CDR1 reads SGHNT; CDR2 reads YYREEE (reference sequence). The CDR3 covers 14 residues. The germline V and J ends were trimmed by 2 bases and 3 bases, with 9 bases remaining between them. DNA for the CDR3: TGTGCCAGCAGCTTAACAGGGTTTGGAAACACCATATATTTT. Translation gives CASSLTGFGNTIYF.

V and J are TRBV4-1 and TRBJ2-5, with TRBD2 matching over 7 bases. The closer fit of TRBJ2-7 to the DNA end suggests the J call may be wrong. Per the germline V gene, CDR1 is MGHRA and CDR2 is YSYEKL. This CDR3 contains 15 residues. CDR3: CASSLQLAYTYEQYF. The CDR3 DNA reads TGCGCCAGCAGCCTCCAACTAGCGTATACCTACGAGCAGTACTTC.

The V call is TRBV6-1, the J call TRBJ1-2; D call uncertain. Germline V CDR1 and CDR2: MNHNS, SASEGT. CDR3 size: 14 residues. Trimming left V 3 bases short and J 2 bases short, with 10 bases between. CDR3 protein: CASSDRRRNYGYTF. In nucleotides, the CDR3 is TGTGCCAGCAGTGACAGACGGCGGAACTATGGCTACACCTTC.

CDR3 sequence: CASSLGQVKNTEAFF. For the CDR3, the DNA is TGTGCCAGCTCACTAGGACAGGTCAAGAACACTGAAGCTTTCTTT. This sequence joins TRBV18 and TRBJ1-1; 7 bases fit TRBD1. The germline V gene encodes CDR1 KGHSH and CDR2 LQKENI. The CDR3 runs 15 residues. The V segment lost 4 bases and the J segment 1 base; nucleotides outside the gene matches: 6.

This sequence joins TRBV2 and TRBJ1-1; 8 bases are a match to TRBD1. This CDR3 spans 13 amino acids. The junction had 6 bases not matched to a gene; V was cut back by 5 bases and J by 7 bases. The germline gives CDR1 SNHLY, CDR2 FYNNEI. CDR3 DNA sequence: TGTGCCAGCAGTTCTGGGACAGGCTTTGAAGCTTTCTTT. This gives the protein CASSSGTGFEAFF.

CDR3 residues: CASSRPGTGASYGYTF. The CDR3 region has the DNA TGTGCCAGCAGCCGACCCGGGACAGGGGCGTCCTATGGCTACACCTTC. The chain is built from TRBV7-2 and TRBJ1-2, with 10 bases identical to TRBD1. V was clipped by 5 bases and J by 4 bases; unmatched bases: 10. The CDR3 has 16 amino acids. The germline V gene has CDR1 SGHTA and CDR2 FQGNSA.